This T cell receptor beta chain is drawn from a study of preoperative IRX-2 immunotherapy in early breast cancer. Only in-frame clones appear in the TCRdb table, and some are missing; sequencing was by immunoSEQ multiplex PCR. The sample includes roughly 42,000 clones, approximately 80% seen only once; the top ten take over 1%. The CDR3 loop spans 13 amino acids. The V segment lost 5 bases and the J segment 10 bases; nucleotides outside the gene matches: 7. Germline CDR1 reads SGHVS; CDR2 reads FQNEAQ. Treatment noted: preoperative locoregional IRX-2 cytokine immunotherapy. Samples came from a phase Ib trial of preoperative locoregional IRX-2 cytokine immunotherapy.

The sequence was obtained from a human donor with breast cancer. The chain carries TRBV7-8 and TRBJ2-3, with 9 bases identical to TRBD2. This specimen was tumor tissue, taken after IRX-2 immunotherapy. The DNA of the CDR3 is TGTGCCAGCAGCCCCCAGCGGGAGGTCCCGCAGTATTTT. Its protein is CASSPQREVPQYF. The variable domain in full, with the rest retrieved from reference TRBV7-8 and TRBJ2-3, is GAGVSQSPRYKVAKRGQDVALRCDPISGHVSLFWYQQALGQGPEFLTYFQNEAQLDKSGLPSDRFFAERPEGSVSTLKIQRTQQEDSAVYLCASSPQREVPQYFGPGTRLTVL.